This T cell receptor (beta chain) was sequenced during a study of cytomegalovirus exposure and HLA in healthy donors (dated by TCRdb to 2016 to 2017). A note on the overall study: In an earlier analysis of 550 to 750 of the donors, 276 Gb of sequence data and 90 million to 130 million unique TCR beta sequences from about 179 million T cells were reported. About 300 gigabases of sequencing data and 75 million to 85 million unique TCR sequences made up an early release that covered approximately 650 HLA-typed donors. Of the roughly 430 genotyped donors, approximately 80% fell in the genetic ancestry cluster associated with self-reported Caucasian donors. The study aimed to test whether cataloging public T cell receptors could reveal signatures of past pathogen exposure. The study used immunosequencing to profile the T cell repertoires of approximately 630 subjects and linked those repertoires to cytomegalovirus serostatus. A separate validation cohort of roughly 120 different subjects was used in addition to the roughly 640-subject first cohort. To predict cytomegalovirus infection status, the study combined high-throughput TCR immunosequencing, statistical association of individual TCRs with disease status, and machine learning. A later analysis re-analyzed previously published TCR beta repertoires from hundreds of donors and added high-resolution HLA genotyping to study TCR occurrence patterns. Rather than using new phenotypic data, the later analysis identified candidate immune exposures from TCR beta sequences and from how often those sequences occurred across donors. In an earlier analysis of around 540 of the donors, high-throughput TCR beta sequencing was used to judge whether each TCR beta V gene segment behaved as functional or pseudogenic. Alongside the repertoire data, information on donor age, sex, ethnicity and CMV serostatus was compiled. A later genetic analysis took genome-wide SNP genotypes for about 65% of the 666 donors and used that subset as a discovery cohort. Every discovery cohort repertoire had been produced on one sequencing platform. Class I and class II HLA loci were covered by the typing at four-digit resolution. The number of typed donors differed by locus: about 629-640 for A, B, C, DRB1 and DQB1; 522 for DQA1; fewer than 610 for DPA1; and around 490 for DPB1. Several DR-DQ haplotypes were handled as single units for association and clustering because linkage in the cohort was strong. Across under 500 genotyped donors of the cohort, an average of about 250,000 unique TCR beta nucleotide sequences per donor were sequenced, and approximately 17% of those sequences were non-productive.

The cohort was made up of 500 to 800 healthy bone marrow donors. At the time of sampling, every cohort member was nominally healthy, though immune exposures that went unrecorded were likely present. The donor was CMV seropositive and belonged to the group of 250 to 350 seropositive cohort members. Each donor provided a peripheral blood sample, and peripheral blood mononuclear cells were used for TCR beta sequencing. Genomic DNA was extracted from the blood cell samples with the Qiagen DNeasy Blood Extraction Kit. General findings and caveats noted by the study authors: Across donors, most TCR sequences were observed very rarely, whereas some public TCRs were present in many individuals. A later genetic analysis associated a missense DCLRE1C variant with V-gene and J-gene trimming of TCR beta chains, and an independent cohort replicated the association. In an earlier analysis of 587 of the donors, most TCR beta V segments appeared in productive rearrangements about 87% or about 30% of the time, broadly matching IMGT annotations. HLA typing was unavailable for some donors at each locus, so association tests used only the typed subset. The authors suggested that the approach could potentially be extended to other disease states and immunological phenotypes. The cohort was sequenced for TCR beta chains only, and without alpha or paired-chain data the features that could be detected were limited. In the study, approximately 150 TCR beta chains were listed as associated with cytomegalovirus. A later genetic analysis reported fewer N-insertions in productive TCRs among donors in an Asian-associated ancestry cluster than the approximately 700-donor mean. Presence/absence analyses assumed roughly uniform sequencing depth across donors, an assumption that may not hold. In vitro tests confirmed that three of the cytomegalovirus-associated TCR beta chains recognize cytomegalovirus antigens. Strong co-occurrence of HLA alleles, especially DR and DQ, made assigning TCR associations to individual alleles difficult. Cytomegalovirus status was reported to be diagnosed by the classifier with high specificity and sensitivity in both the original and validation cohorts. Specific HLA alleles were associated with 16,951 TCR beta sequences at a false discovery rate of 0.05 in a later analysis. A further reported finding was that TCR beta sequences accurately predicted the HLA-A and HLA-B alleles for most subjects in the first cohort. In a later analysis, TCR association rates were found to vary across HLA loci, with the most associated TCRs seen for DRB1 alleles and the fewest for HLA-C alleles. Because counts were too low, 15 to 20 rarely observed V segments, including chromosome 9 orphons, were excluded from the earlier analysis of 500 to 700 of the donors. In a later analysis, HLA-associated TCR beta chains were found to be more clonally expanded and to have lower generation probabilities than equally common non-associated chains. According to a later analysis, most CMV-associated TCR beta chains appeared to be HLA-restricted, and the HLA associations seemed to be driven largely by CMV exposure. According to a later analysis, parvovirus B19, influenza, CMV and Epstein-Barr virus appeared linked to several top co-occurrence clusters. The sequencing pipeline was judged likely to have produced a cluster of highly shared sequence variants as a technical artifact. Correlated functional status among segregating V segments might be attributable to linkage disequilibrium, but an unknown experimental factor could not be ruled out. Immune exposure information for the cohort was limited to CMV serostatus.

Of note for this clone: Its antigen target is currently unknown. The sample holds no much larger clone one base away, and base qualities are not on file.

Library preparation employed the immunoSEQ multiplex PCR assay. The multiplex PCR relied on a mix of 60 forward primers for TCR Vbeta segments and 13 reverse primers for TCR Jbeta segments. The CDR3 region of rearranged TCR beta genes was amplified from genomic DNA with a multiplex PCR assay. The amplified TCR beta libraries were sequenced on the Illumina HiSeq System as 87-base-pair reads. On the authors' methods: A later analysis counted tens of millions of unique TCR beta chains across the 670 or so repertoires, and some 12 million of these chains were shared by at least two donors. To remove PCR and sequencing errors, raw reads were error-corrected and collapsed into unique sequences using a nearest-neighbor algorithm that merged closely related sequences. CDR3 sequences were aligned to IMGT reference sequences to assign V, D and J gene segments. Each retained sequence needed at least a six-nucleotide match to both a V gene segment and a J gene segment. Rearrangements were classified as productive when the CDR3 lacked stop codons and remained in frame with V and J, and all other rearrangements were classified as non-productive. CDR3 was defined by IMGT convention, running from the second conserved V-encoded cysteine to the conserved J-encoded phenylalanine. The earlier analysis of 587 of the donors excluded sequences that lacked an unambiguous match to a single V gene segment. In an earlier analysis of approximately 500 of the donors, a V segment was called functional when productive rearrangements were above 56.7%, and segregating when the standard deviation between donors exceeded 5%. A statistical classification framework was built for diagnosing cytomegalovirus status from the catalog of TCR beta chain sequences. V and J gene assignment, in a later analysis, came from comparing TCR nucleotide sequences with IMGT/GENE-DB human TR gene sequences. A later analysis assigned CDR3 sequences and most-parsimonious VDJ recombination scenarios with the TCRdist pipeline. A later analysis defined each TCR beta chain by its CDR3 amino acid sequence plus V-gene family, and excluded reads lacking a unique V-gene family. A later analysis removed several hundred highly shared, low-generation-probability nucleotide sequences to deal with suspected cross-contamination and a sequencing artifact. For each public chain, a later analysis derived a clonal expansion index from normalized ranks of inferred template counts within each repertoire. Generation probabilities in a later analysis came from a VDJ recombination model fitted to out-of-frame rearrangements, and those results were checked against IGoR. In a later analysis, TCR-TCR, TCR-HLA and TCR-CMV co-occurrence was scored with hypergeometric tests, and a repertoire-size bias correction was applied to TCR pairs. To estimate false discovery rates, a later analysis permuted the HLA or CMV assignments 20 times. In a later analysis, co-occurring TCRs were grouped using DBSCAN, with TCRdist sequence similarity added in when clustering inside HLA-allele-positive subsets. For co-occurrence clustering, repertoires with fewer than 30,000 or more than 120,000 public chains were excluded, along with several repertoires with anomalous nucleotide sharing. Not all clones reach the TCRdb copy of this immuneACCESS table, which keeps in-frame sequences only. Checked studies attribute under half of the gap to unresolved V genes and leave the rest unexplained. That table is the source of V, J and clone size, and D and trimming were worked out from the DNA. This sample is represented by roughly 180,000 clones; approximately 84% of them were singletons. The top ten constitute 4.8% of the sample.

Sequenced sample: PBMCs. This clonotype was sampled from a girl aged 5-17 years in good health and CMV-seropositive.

The CDR3 region reads CAWSAGGNEKLFF. In nucleotide form, the sequence is TGTGCCTGGAGTGCGGGGGGCAATGAAAAACTGTTTTTT. This receptor chain uses TRBV30 and TRBJ1-4; possibly the D gene is TRBD1, per 6 matching bases. The V and J ends are trimmed by 1 base and 5 bases, leaving 8 bases between them. Measured from the cysteine to the phenylalanine, the CDR3 is 13 residues long. CDR3 DNA only is kept here, 39 bases in frame from base 1. The germline V gene (reference sequence) specifies GTSNPN as CDR1 and SVGIG as CDR2.